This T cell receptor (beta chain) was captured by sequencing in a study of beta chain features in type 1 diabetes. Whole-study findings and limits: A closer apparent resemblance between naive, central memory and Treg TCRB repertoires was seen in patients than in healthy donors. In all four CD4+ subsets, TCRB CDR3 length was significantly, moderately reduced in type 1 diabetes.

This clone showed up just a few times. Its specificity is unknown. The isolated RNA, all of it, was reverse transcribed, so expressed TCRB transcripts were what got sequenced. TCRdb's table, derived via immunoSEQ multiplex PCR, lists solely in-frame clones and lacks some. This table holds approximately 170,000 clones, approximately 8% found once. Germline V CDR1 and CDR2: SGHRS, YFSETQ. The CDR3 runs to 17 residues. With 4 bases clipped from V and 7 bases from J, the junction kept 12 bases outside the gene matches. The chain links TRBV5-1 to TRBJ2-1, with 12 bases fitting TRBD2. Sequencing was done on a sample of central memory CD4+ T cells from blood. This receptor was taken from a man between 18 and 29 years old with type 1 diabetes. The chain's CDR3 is CASSAESSGRGRNEQFF. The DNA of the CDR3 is TGCGCCAGCAGCGCGGAGTCTAGCGGGAGGGGTCGTAATGAGCAGTTCTTC.